This T cell receptor (beta chain) was sequenced for a study of cytomegalovirus exposure and HLA in healthy donors (TCRdb year 2017). Background on the whole study: An earlier analysis of several hundred of the donors reported roughly 270 Gb of sequence data and more than 90 million unique TCR beta sequences from 190 million or so T cells. In an earlier analysis of 550 to 700 of the donors, high-throughput TCR beta sequencing was used to judge whether each TCR beta V gene segment behaved as functional or pseudogenic. A later analysis re-analyzed previously published TCR beta repertoires from 550 to 700 donors and added high-resolution HLA genotyping to study TCR occurrence patterns. An early release covering over 500 HLA-typed donors comprised about 290 gigabases of sequencing data and 85 million to 100 million unique TCR sequences. Several DR-DQ haplotypes were handled as single units for association and clustering because linkage in the cohort was strong. The number of donors typed differed by locus, with roughly 629-640 for A, B, C, DRB1 and DQB1, around 520 for DQA1, 600 to 610 for DPA1, and roughly 450 for DPB1. All discovery cohort repertoires had been generated on a single sequencing platform. Using immunosequencing, the study profiled T cell repertoires from 500 to 800 subjects and related those repertoires to cytomegalovirus serostatus. Among the roughly 370 genotyped donors, 81% belonged to the genetic ancestry cluster associated with self-reported Caucasian donors. Both class I and class II loci were covered by HLA typing, at four-digit resolution. Rather than using new phenotypic data, the later analysis identified candidate immune exposures from TCR beta sequences and from how often those sequences occurred across donors. Alongside the repertoire data, information on donor age, sex, ethnicity and CMV serostatus was compiled. The study combined high-throughput TCR immunosequencing, statistical association of individual TCRs with disease status, and machine learning to predict cytomegalovirus infection status. In a later genetic analysis, genome-wide SNP genotypes for about 65% of the roughly 700 donors were used, and that subset was treated as a discovery cohort. A separate validation cohort of 100 to 150 different subjects was used in addition to the 666-subject first cohort. Across approximately 420 genotyped donors of the cohort, an average of 235,054 unique TCR beta nucleotide sequences per donor were sequenced, and approximately 19% of those sequences were non-productive. The study aimed to test whether cataloging public T cell receptors could reveal signatures of past pathogen exposure. Study-wide findings and limitations: A later analysis found that TCR association rates varied across HLA loci, with DRB1 alleles showing the most associated TCRs and HLA-C alleles the fewest. In a later genetic analysis, fewer N-insertions in productive TCRs were reported among donors in an Asian-associated ancestry cluster than the roughly 670-donor mean. According to a later analysis, parvovirus B19, influenza, CMV and Epstein-Barr virus appeared linked to several top co-occurrence clusters. In a later genetic analysis, a missense DCLRE1C variant was associated with V-gene and J-gene trimming of TCR beta chains, and the association was replicated in an independent cohort. A further reported finding was that TCR beta sequences accurately predicted the HLA-A and HLA-B alleles for most subjects in the first cohort. A later analysis found that HLA-associated TCR beta chains were more clonally expanded and had lower generation probabilities than equally common non-associated chains. According to the authors, the approach could potentially be generalized to other disease states and immunological phenotypes. The cohort was sequenced for TCR beta chains only, and without alpha or paired-chain data the features that could be detected were limited. The sequencing pipeline was judged likely to have produced a cluster of highly shared sequence variants as a technical artifact. The study gave a list of over 150 TCR beta chains associated with cytomegalovirus. Most TCR sequences were seen in very few donors, while some public TCRs were found in many individuals. According to a later analysis, most CMV-associated TCR beta chains appeared to be HLA-restricted, and the HLA associations seemed to be driven largely by CMV exposure. Correlated functional status among segregating V segments might reflect linkage disequilibrium, but an unknown experimental factor could not be ruled out. Assigning TCR associations to individual alleles was difficult when HLA alleles, especially DR and DQ, strongly co-occurred. Because HLA typing was unavailable for some donors at each locus, only the typed subset was used in association tests. Some IMGT-functional V segments, including TRBV6-2 and TRBV6-3, could not be distinguished by the 87-base-pair reads and were therefore excluded. The classifier was reported to diagnose cytomegalovirus status with high specificity and sensitivity in both the original and validation cohorts. The earlier analysis of some 540 of the donors excluded roughly 16 rarely observed V segments, including chromosome 9 orphons, because counts were too low. Sequencing depth was assumed to be roughly uniform across donors in the presence/absence analyses, though that assumption may not hold. Broadly in line with IMGT annotations, most TCR beta V segments showed up in productive rearrangements about 90% or about 30% of the time in an earlier analysis of 450 to 750 of the donors. Three of the identified cytomegalovirus-associated TCR beta chains were confirmed in vitro to be specific for cytomegalovirus antigens. In a later analysis, 16,951 TCR beta sequences were associated with specific HLA alleles at a false discovery rate of 0.05. The only immune exposure information available for the cohort was CMV serostatus.

In total, approximately 610 healthy bone marrow donors made up the cohort. At the time of sampling, all cohort members were nominally healthy, though unrecorded immune exposures were likely present. The donor tested CMV seropositive and was one of the 289 seropositive cohort members. Each donor provided a peripheral blood sample, and peripheral blood mononuclear cells were used for TCR beta sequencing. The Qiagen DNeasy Blood Extraction Kit was used to extract genomic DNA from the blood cell samples. The library relied on the immunoSEQ multiplex PCR assay. The multiplex PCR relied on a mix of 60 forward primers for TCR Vbeta segments and 13 reverse primers for TCR Jbeta segments. The CDR3 region of rearranged TCR beta genes was amplified from genomic DNA by a multiplex PCR assay. The Illumina HiSeq System was used to sequence the amplified TCR beta libraries as 87-base-pair reads. Concerning the study's data processing: In a later analysis, roughly 80 million unique TCR beta chains were counted across the approximately 620 repertoires, and roughly 10 million of these chains were shared by at least two donors. Raw reads were error-corrected and collapsed into unique sequences by a nearest-neighbor algorithm in which closely related sequences were merged to remove PCR and sequencing errors. To assign V, D and J gene segments, CDR3 sequences were aligned to IMGT reference sequences. For a sequence to be retained, a match of at least six nucleotides to both a V gene segment and a J gene segment was required. Rearrangements were called productive when the CDR3 lacked stop codons and stayed in frame with V and J; all others were non-productive. Following IMGT convention, CDR3 was defined as the stretch from the second conserved V-encoded cysteine up to the conserved J-encoded phenylalanine. Sequences without an unambiguous match to a single V gene segment were excluded from the earlier analysis of over 500 of the donors. An earlier analysis of a few hundred of the donors classified V segments as functional when productive rearrangements were above 56.7% and as segregating when the standard deviation between donors was above 5%. To diagnose cytomegalovirus status from the catalog of TCR beta chain sequences, a statistical classification framework was built. In a later analysis, TCR nucleotide sequences were compared against IMGT/GENE-DB human TR gene sequences so that V and J genes could be assigned. A later analysis assigned CDR3 sequences and most-parsimonious VDJ recombination scenarios with the TCRdist pipeline. A later analysis defined each TCR beta chain by its CDR3 amino acid sequence plus V-gene family, and excluded reads lacking a unique V-gene family. In a later analysis, 450 to 600 highly shared, low-generation-probability nucleotide sequences were removed to address suspected cross-contamination and a sequencing artifact. For each public chain, a later analysis derived a clonal expansion index from normalized ranks of inferred template counts within each repertoire. A later analysis computed generation probabilities with a VDJ recombination model fitted to out-of-frame rearrangements, and checked the results against IGoR. A later analysis scored TCR-TCR, TCR-HLA and TCR-CMV co-occurrence with hypergeometric tests, applying a repertoire-size bias correction to TCR pairs. False discovery rates were estimated in a later analysis by permuting HLA or CMV assignments 20 times. A later analysis grouped co-occurring TCRs with DBSCAN, adding TCRdist sequence similarity when clustering within HLA-allele-positive subsets. For co-occurrence clustering, repertoires with fewer than 30,000 or more than 120,000 public chains were excluded, along with a handful of repertoires with anomalous nucleotide sharing. The source is immuneACCESS, and TCRdb retained only in-frame sequences with V and J called. Part of the clones is not carried over; for the studies checked, unresolved V genes explain less than half of this, and the remainder is unexplained. V, J and clone size reflect that table, while D and trimming were determined from the DNA. For this sample the table gives fewer than 200,000 clones, of which approximately 85% were detected only once. The ten largest clones represent 9.5% to 12% of the sample.

V and J lose 6 bases and 2 bases, and a span of 11 bases separates them. CDR1 and CDR2, looked up from the germline V gene (reference sequence), are LNHDA and SQIVND. The CDR3 spans 14 residues, from the cysteine through the phenylalanine. Just CDR3 DNA is preserved here, 42 bases in frame from base 1. Points on this clone: There is no known antigen for this receptor. Base qualities are not at hand, and no much larger clone is one base apart.

This receptor was identified in a man aged 45 to 65 in good health and CMV-seropositive. The chain employs TRBV19 and TRBJ1-5; the D gene lacks a confident call. The source material was PBMCs. The CDR3 is CASSYQEGNQPQHF. The base sequence is TGTGCCAGTAGCTATCAGGAGGGCAATCAGCCCCAGCATTTT.